This T cell receptor (beta chain) appears in the sequencing data of a study of T cells in localized non-small cell lung cancer. Trimming took 1 base from V and 3 from J; bases not matched to a gene: 23. Germline V gene sequence: CDR1 KGHSH, CDR2 LQKENI. The CDR3 is 22 amino acids. The protocol was immunoSEQ multiplex PCR, while the TCRdb copy is restricted to in-frame clones and leaves out a portion. The table includes 5,500 to 7,000 clones, roughly two fifths detected once. This receptor was identified in a woman aged 35 to 70 with stage II squamous cell lung carcinoma. The chain carries TRBV18 and TRBJ1-5; 8 positions match TRBD1. This sample comprised lung tumor tissue, obtained before any cancer treatment. The CDR3 region is CASSPRDRRARGPGYDNQPQHF. The DNA of the CDR3 is TGTGCCAGCTCACCACGGGACAGGAGGGCAAGGGGGCCAGGATACGACAATCAGCCCCAGCATTTT.